Following are 23 T cell receptor beta chains from one sample sequenced in a study of STAT5B mutations in CD4+ large granular lymphocyte leukemia. The table came from immunoSEQ multiplex PCR; TCRdb's copy has only in-frame clones and leaves some out. The repertoire consists of about 34,000 clones, with roughly 82% occurring once and the leading ten covering about 2%. Sequencing used CD4+ T cells from blood buffy coats. The receptors come from a human donor in good health.

The chain links TRBV15 to TRBJ2-1; D might be TRBD1 (5 bases). The V gene's germline CDR1 is LNHNV and CDR2 YYDKDF (reference sequence). Trimming took 0 bases from V and 2 from J, leaving 14 bases between them. CDR3 size: 17 residues. DNA of the CDR3: TGTGCCACCAGCAGAGATAGTGGGCCAGGGCCCTACAATGAGCAGTTCTTC. This encodes CATSRDSGPGPYNEQFF.

The V and J genes are TRBV6-1 and TRBJ1-4, with TRBD1 identical over 7 bases. V dropped 8 bases and J dropped 7; count of bases not matched to a gene: 13. CDR3 length equals 15 residues. Germline V CDR1 and CDR2: MNHNS, SASEGT. The CDR3 loop reads CASGSRGVGPEKLFF. CDR3 coding DNA: TGTGCCAGCGGCAGCAGGGGGGTAGGCCCTGAAAAACTGTTTTTT.

CDR3 loop: CASSLFPNTDTQYF. In nucleotides, the CDR3 is TGTGCCAGCAGCTTGTTTCCTAACACAGATACGCAGTATTTT. The J gene is TRBJ2-3, the V gene TRBV5-6; D gene uncertain. The germline V gene has CDR1 SGHDT and CDR2 YYEEEE. Trimming pared 1 base from V and 2 bases from J, leaving 8 bases between. The CDR3 consists of 14 residues.

The CDR3 loop reads CASSPLGGRGYTEAFF. The CDR3 nucleotides are TGTGCCAGCTCACCCCTCGGGGGGAGGGGGTACACTGAAGCTTTCTTT. The chain carries TRBV18 and TRBJ1-1; D possibly corresponds to TRBD1 (6 bases). The CDR3 loop spans 16 amino acids. Between the trimmed V and J ends, which lost 3 bases and 3 bases, there was a span of 17 bases. Germline CDR1 and CDR2: KGHSH and LQKENI.

The chain carries TRBV7-9 and TRBJ2-5, with D hard to call. V was trimmed by 1 base and J by 1 base, leaving 4 bases between them. This CDR3 is built from 13 residues. CDR1 is SEHNR and CDR2 is FQNEAQ in the germline V gene (reference sequence). The CDR3 reads CASSLDPQETQYF. CDR3 in DNA: TGTGCCAGCAGCTTAGACCCCCAAGAGACCCAGTACTTC.

This chain uses TRBV9 with TRBJ2-1, with 11 positions matching TRBD2. After removal of 3 bases from V and 8 bases from J, the junction contained 7 bases not matched to a gene. The CDR3 has 15 amino acids. CDR1 is SGDLS, CDR2 YYNGEE, per germline. CDR3 sequence reads: CASSAQGTSGDEQFF. CDR3 in DNA: TGTGCCAGCAGCGCCCAGGGGACTAGCGGCGATGAGCAGTTCTTC.

The rearrangement joins TRBV30 to TRBJ2-1, with no clear D. The CDR3 consists of 11 residues. V lost 1 base and J lost 8, with 6 bases in between. CDR1 is GTSNPN and CDR2 is SVGIG in the germline V gene (reference sequence). The CDR3 DNA is TGTGCCTGGAGTGGTGGTCATGAGCAGTTCTTC. Its protein is CAWSGGHEQFF.

The CDR3 region is CASSLTVESSEQYF. CDR3 DNA sequence: TGTGCCAGCAGCTTAACGGTTGAATCTTCTGAGCAGTACTTC. This chain joins TRBV7-8 and TRBJ2-7; D not resolved. CDR1 SGHVS and CDR2 FQNEAQ come from the germline V gene. V shed 2 bases and J shed 7 bases, with 15 bases lying between them. The CDR3 extends over 14 amino acids.

In its sample, this clone was seen once. This chain links TRBV18 with TRBJ1-1; D remains ambiguous. The CDR3 spans 15 residues. V was shortened by 0 bases and J by 0 bases, with 8 bases between the two germline ends. Germline values: CDR1 KGHSH, CDR2 LQKENI. CDR3 sequence: CASSPPQAMNTEAFF. CDR3 DNA sequence: TGTGCCAGCTCACCACCCCAGGCCATGAACACTGAAGCTTTCTTT.

This clone was seen a few times. The chain has TRBV29-1 and TRBJ1-4; D is perhaps TRBD1 (5 bases). CDR1 is SQVTM and CDR2 is ANQGSEA in the germline V gene. V shed 4 bases and J shed 2 bases, with 8 bases lying between them. This CDR3 comprises 13 residues. The CDR3 spells CSVGGSTNEKLFF. CDR3 nucleotide sequence: TGCAGCGTTGGGGGGAGTACTAATGAAAAACTGTTTTTT.

This clone has just a few counts. This chain links TRBV2 with TRBJ2-6, with 14 bases identical to TRBD2. Germline-derived CDR1 and CDR2 are SNHLY and FYNNEI. Trimming removed 7 bases from V and 1 base from J; junction bases left unmatched: 3. This CDR3 has 17 residues. Here the CDR3 reads CASTGLAGGSGANVLTF. The CDR3, as DNA: TGTGCCAGCACTGGACTAGCGGGAGGATCTGGGGCCAACGTCCTGACTTTC.

The V gene is TRBV5-1, the J gene TRBJ1-2; maybe TRBD1 (5 bases). The CDR3 runs 16 residues. Germline values: CDR1 SGHRS, CDR2 YFSETQ. Trimming shortened V by 4 bases and J by 4 bases, and 20 bases separated the two germline ends. The CDR3 sequence is CASSADLGVRGYGYTF. CDR3 nucleotide sequence: TGCGCCAGCAGCGCCGATTTGGGGGTCCGGGGCTATGGCTACACCTTC. Full variable domain (remainder filled in from reference TRBV5-1 and TRBJ1-2): KAGVTQTPRYLIKTRGQQVTLSCSPISGHRSVSWYQQTPGQGLQFLFEYFSETQRNKGNFPGRFSGRQFSNSRSEMNVSTLELGDSALYLCASSADLGVRGYGYTFGSGTRLTVV.

This sequence joins TRBV5-6 and TRBJ2-1; TRBD2 agrees at 11 bases. V lost 4 bases to trimming and J lost 6 bases; unmatched junction nucleotides: 9. This CDR3 region has 16 residues. CDR1 SGHDT and CDR2 YYEEEE come from the germline V gene. The CDR3 region is CASSRAASGGINEQFF. CDR3 sequence (DNA): TGTGCCAGCAGCCGGGCGGCTAGCGGGGGGATCAATGAGCAGTTCTTC.

This chain connects TRBV10-2 to TRBJ2-7; D might be TRBD1 (6 bases). The V end lost 8 bases, the J end lost 6 bases, and 17 bases lay between the germline ends. Germline V gives CDR1 WSHSY, CDR2 SAAADI. CDR3 length: 13 residues. The CDR3 loop is CASGQTDRIEQYF. The CDR3 nucleotides are TGCGCCAGCGGCCAGACAGACAGGATCGAGCAGTACTTC.

The rearrangement joins TRBV19 to TRBJ2-2; D ambiguous. The CDR3 runs to 12 residues. The germline gives CDR1 LNHDA, CDR2 SQIVND (reference sequence). V lost 5 bases to trimming and J lost 8 bases, with 9 bases between them. The CDR3 reads CASSLIRGELFF. The CDR3 DNA is TGTGCCAGTAGTCTCATCAGGGGGGAGCTGTTTTTT.

The J gene is TRBJ2-6, the V gene TRBV19; D gene uncertain. Trimming left V 3 bases short and J 0 bases short, with 12 bases between. From germline, CDR1 is LNHDA and CDR2 SQIVND (reference sequence). The CDR3 sequence is 17 residues long. This chain's CDR3 is CASSIPVSDSGANVLTF. DNA of the CDR3: TGTGCCAGTAGTATCCCTGTATCAGACTCTGGGGCCAACGTCCTGACTTTC.

This chain joins TRBV7-9 and TRBJ1-4, with 8 bases fitting TRBD1. V was clipped by 5 bases and J by 4 bases; unmatched bases: 6. CDR1 and CDR2 from the germline V gene are SEHNR and FQNEAQ (reference sequence). This CDR3 is built from 15 residues. The chain's CDR3 is CASSPPGQVNEKLFF. The CDR3, as DNA: TGTGCCAGCAGCCCGCCGGGACAGGTTAATGAAAAACTGTTTTTT.

The genes are TRBV25-1 and TRBJ2-3; the D is unclear. The CDR3 has 14 amino acids. Trimming shortened V by 2 bases and J by 0 bases, and 6 bases separated the two germline ends. Germline V lookup: CDR1 MGHDK, CDR2 SYGVNS. CDR3 coding DNA: TGTGCCAGCAGTGAAAGGGCTAGCACAGATACGCAGTATTTT. Amino acid sequence: CASSERASTDTQYF.

This clone showed up just once. The rearrangement links TRBV6-6 to TRBJ2-7, with D perhaps matching TRBD2 (6 bases). Germline V lookup: CDR1 MNHNY, CDR2 SVGAGI (reference sequence). V lost 6 bases and J lost 3, with 18 bases in between. The CDR3 loop spans 15 amino acids. CDR3 nucleotides: TGTGCCAGCAGAAGCATTACGGGAGATGGCTACGAGCAGTACTTC. This translates into CASRSITGDGYEQYF.

The rearrangement uses TRBV11-3 and TRBJ2-3; D may be TRBD1 (5 bases). The CDR3 loop spans 14 amino acids. Germline V lookup: CDR1 SGHNT, CDR2 YENEEA. V lost 1 base and J lost 2, with 7 bases in between. The CDR3 region has the DNA TGTGCCAGCAGCTTAGGCAGGGCCACAGATACGCAGTATTTT. Translated: CASSLGRATDTQYF.

The rearrangement uses TRBV15 and TRBJ1-1, with no clear D. Trimming cost V 6 bases and J 8 bases, with 16 bases left between them. The CDR3 is 13 residues long. The germline V gene has CDR1 LNHNV and CDR2 YYDKDF (reference sequence). In nucleotides, the CDR3 is TGTGCCACCAGTAGGGAGCCCAGCCCGGAAGCTTTCTTT. Its translation: CATSREPSPEAFF. Complete variable domain (other parts from reference TRBV15 and TRBJ1-1): DAMVIQNPRYQVTQFGKPVTLSCSQTLNHNVMYWYQQKSSQAPKLLFHYYDKDFNNEADTPDNFQSRRPNTSFCFLDIRSPGLGDTAMYLCATSREPSPEAFFGQGTRLTVV.

V usage is TRBV7-2 and J usage is TRBJ1-2; the D is unclear. Germline CDR1 SGHTA, CDR2 FQGNSA. The CDR3 spans 16 residues. The ends were cut back, 5 bases at V and 1 base at J, with 17 bases in the middle. CDR3 sequence: CASSPPRLLLNYGYTF. The CDR3 DNA is TGTGCCAGCAGCCCCCCGAGACTCTTACTTAACTATGGCTACACCTTC. The whole variable domain, filled in from reference TRBV7-2 and TRBJ1-2, reads GAGVSQSPSNKVTEKGKDVELRCDPISGHTALYWYRQSLGQGLEFLIYFQGNSAPDKSGLPSDRFSAERTGGSVSTLTIQRTQQEDSAVYLCASSPPRLLLNYGYTFGSGTRLTVV.

In its sample, this clone was seen a few times. The V gene is TRBV6-5, the J gene TRBJ1-6, with TRBD1 matching 8 bases. The CDR3 loop spans 15 amino acids. The junction had 6 bases not matched to a gene; V was cut back by 10 bases and J by 1 base. Germline values: CDR1 MNHEY, CDR2 SVGAGI. In DNA, the CDR3 is TGTGCCACGCAGGACAGGGAATCCTATAATTCACCCCTCCACTTT. It specifies CATQDRESYNSPLHF.